This TCR beta chain emerged from a study of neurological immune-mediated disorders. The study's findings and limits: CDR3 amino acid sequences found in expanded clones were never shared across subjects, suggesting private repertoires in all groups.

As to time point: longitudinal time-point 1 (baseline). This clonotype was seen at least ten times. Its antigen is unknown. Germline V lookup: CDR1 DFQATT, CDR2 SNEGSKA (reference sequence). This CDR3 has 13 amino acids. V dropped 5 bases and J dropped 4; count of bases not matched to a gene: 7. The cDNA was synthesized by means of template-switch 5'RACE, which was carried out with 10-nucleotide random UMIs. TCRdb processed the 5' RACE reads anew with MiXCR; each CDR3 protein has one entry. In the table there are some 54,000 distinct CDR3 sequences, roughly 10% of which are singletons. The sequence was obtained from a male donor with HTLV-1-associated myelopathy (HAM/TSP). J is TRBJ1-2 and V is TRBV20-1, with TRBD1 matching 7 bases. The sample comprised PBMCs. The CDR3 region has the DNA TGCAGTGCTCCAGACAGGGCTGCCTATGGCTACACCTTC. Residues: CSAPDRAAYGYTF.